This is a list of T cell receptor beta chains from one sample in a study of T-cell memory formation after mild COVID-19. TCRdb re-derived calls from the 5' RACE reads in MiXCR, one entry per CDR3 protein. The sample contains approximately 270,000 distinct CDR3 sequences, 15% to 20% of which appear only once. Sequencing was done on a sample of PBMCs or a T cell subset sorted from them (not recorded which). The origin of the receptors is a man aged 18 to 30 who had mild COVID-19 (a few samples of this study predate the infection). Cell type and time point are not known. Both conserved end residues are part of each CDR3. The D gene is left open where the match is weak. Rows give clone size only sometimes, using once, few, many, or a class for an expanded clone.

D gene,J gene,clone size,V gene,CDR3 DNA,CDR3 protein
NA,TRBJ1-3,few,TRBV5-1,TGCGCCAGCAGCTCCTCCCAGGGAAACACCATATATTTT,CASSSSQGNTIYF
NA,TRBJ1-1,few,TRBV12-3/TRBV12-4,TGTGCCAGCAGTTTTGGGGACGGGAACAGGGTTGAAGCTTTCTTT,CASSFGDGNRVEAFF
NA,TRBJ2-5,many,TRBV9,TGTGCCAGCAGCGTAGGTCAAGAGACCCAGTACTTC,CASSVGQETQYF
TRBD1,TRBJ1-1,NA,TRBV3-1,TGTGCCAGCAGCCAAGTAGGACAGGGGAACACTGAAGCTTTCTTT,CASSQVGQGNTEAFF
TRBD2,TRBJ2-2,NA,TRBV7-2,TGTGCCAGCGGACCACCGGGCGGGAGGAACTCCGGGGAGCTGTTTTTT,CASGPPGGRNSGELFF
NA,TRBJ1-5,NA,TRBV5-5,TGTGCCAGCAGCTTGGTGGGGATAAATCAGCCCCAGCATTTT,CASSLVGINQPQHF
NA,TRBJ2-5,many,TRBV9,TGTGCCAGCAGCGAGAGAGCGGCAGGGTCCGAGGGGACCCAGTACTTC,CASSERAAGSEGTQYF
NA,TRBJ2-3,NA,TRBV27,TGTGCCAGCAGTCCACTCCGACGAGTCACAGATACGCAGTATTTT,CASSPLRRVTDTQYF
NA,TRBJ1-5,few,TRBV18,TGTGCCAGCTCACCCGGTTCCCTTGAGGGTCAGCCCCAGCATTTT,CASSPGSLEGQPQHF
TRBD1,TRBJ2-2,few,TRBV7-9,TGTGCCAGCAGCTTGGGACAGGGGTTCACCGGGGAGCTGTTTTTT,CASSLGQGFTGELFF
TRBD2,TRBJ2-5,NA,TRBV7-2,TGTGCCAGCAGCAGGAACGGGGGGGCCTCAGGAGAGACCCAGTACTTC,CASSRNGGASGETQYF
NA,TRBJ2-1,few,TRBV5-1,TGCGCCAGCAGCTTGGGGCCAGAGACTAGGGATGAGCAGTTCTTC,CASSLGPETRDEQFF
NA,TRBJ2-3,few,TRBV7-2,TGTGCCAGCAGCTTTAACCCGCTGGATACGCAGTATTTT,CASSFNPLDTQYF
TRBD2,TRBJ2-3,few,TRBV4-1,TGCGCCAGCAGCCCTAGACTAGCGGGCACAGATACGCAGTATTTT,CASSPRLAGTDTQYF
NA,TRBJ1-2,few,TRBV28,TGTGCCAGCAGTTTATTCAGCGGGGTCCTTGGGGGCTACACCTTC,CASSLFSGVLGGYTF
TRBD2,TRBJ2-5,many,TRBV12-3/TRBV12-4,TGTGCCAGCAGTTTACGGGGGGGAGAGACCCAGTACTTC,CASSLRGGETQYF
TRBD1,TRBJ1-2,few,TRBV9,TGTGCCAGCAGCGATCCAGGGGGCGTGGGCTACACCTTC,CASSDPGGVGYTF
NA,TRBJ2-5,NA,TRBV4-1,TGCGCCAGCAGCCAAGGTGGGGGCTTAGGAAAAGAGACCCGGTACTTC,CASSQGGGLGKETRYF
NA,TRBJ2-6,many,TRBV6-5,TGTGCCAGCAGCCTAACTAGTACTGGGGCCAACGTCCTGACTTTC,CASSLTSTGANVLTF
TRBD1,TRBJ2-7,few,TRBV7-2,TGTGCCAGCAGCTACGGACAGGGAAACTACGAGCAGTACTTC,CASSYGQGNYEQYF
TRBD1,TRBJ2-2,NA,TRBV7-2,TGTGCCAGCAGCCCCCGACAGGGATCCACCGGGGAGCTGTTTTTT,CASSPRQGSTGELFF
TRBD1,TRBJ1-4,few,TRBV6-6,TGTGCCAGCAGAGAACAGGGGCTGGAGCGTGAAAAACTGTTTTTT,CASREQGLEREKLFF
NA,TRBJ2-3,many,TRBV6-1,TGTGCCAGCAGTGAACGAGGTAGGGAAGAAGATACGCAGTATTTT,CASSERGREEDTQYF
NA,TRBJ1-2,NA,TRBV2,TGTGCCAGCAGTGAAGATATTAACTATGGCTACACCTTC,CASSEDINYGYTF
NA,TRBJ1-1,NA,TRBV12-3/TRBV12-4,TGTGCCAACGGAAAGGGACAGAACACTGAAGCTTTCTTT,CANGKGQNTEAFF
NA,TRBJ1-1,NA,TRBV5-1,TGCGCCAGCAGGGCAGCAATGAACACTGAAGCTTTCTTT,CASRAAMNTEAFF
NA,TRBJ1-3,NA,TRBV4-3,TGCGCCAGCAGCCAAGGGGTCGGGACATCTGGAAACACCATATATTTT,CASSQGVGTSGNTIYF
NA,TRBJ2-2,few,TRBV5-4,TGTGCCAGCAGGCGGACAGTGAACACCGGGGAGCTGTTTTTT,CASRRTVNTGELFF
TRBD1,TRBJ1-2,NA,TRBV5-6,TGTGCCAGCAGCCCGGGGACAGCGTATGGCTACACCTTC,CASSPGTAYGYTF
NA,TRBJ1-2,few,TRBV12-3/TRBV12-4,TGTGCCAGCAGTTTCCTAGGGTATGGCTACACCTTC,CASSFLGYGYTF
NA,TRBJ2-2,NA,TRBV2,TGTGCCAGCGTTCCACAGACAAACACCGGGGAGCTGTTTTTT,CASVPQTNTGELFF
NA,TRBJ2-1,NA,TRBV19,TGTGCCAGTAGTATTCGATGGGTTAGGGGGATTGAGCAGTTCTTC,CASSIRWVRGIEQFF
NA,TRBJ1-6,few,TRBV3-1,TGTGCCAGCAGCCAGAAGGACGGACTCTCCTATAATTCACCCCTCCACTTT,CASSQKDGLSYNSPLHF
NA,TRBJ2-7,NA,TRBV20-1,TGCAGTGCTAGAGCCCCAGGGCTTTCGTACGAGCAGTACTTC,CSARAPGLSYEQYF